This TCR beta chain originates from a study of blood T cell repertoires in COVID-19. About the research overall: The study drew acute and convalescent COVID-19 samples from the United States, Italy and Spain. In each case, the material was cDNA or gDNA derived from T cells, B-cell-depleted T cells, or PBMCs.

The CDR3 is 16 residues long. The V gene end was trimmed by 3 bases and the J gene end by 4 bases; junction bases not matched to a gene: 7. CDR1 is LGHDT and CDR2 is YNNKEL in the germline V gene (reference sequence). In the study's own analysis: From reference gene primer amplification, estimates of nucleated cell counts were derived. Some clones are missing from TCRdb's copy, which holds only in-frame ones; the method was immunoSEQ multiplex PCR. That table gives V, J and clone size, and the DNA gave D and trimming. This sample has under 300,000 clones; 70% to 85% occur once, and the top ten carry 3% to 3.5%.

The sample consisted of peripheral blood. V usage is TRBV3-1 (or the pseudogene TRBV3-2) and J usage is TRBJ1-5; 9 bases fit TRBD1. This clonotype was obtained from an elderly woman with acute or convalescent COVID-19. The CDR3, as DNA: TGTGCCAGCAGCCAGTGGGGACAGGGAGGGAATCAGCCCCAGCATTTT. Residues: CASSQWGQGGNQPQHF.